Below are 27 T cell receptor beta chains sequenced from a single sample in a study of blood T cell repertoires in COVID-19. Assay: immunoSEQ multiplex PCR; the TCRdb copy retains only in-frame clones and omits some. Here the sample spans about 320,000 clones, 87% being singletons. The source material was PBMCs or T cells enriched from blood (not recorded which). The origin of the receptors is a woman in her late teens or twenties who had recovered from COVID-19.

The chain carries TRBV5-5 and TRBJ1-5; 12 bases are shared with TRBD1. J gave up 4 bases and V 4 bases, and 3 bases lay outside the gene matches. From germline, CDR1 is SGHKS and CDR2 YYEKEE (reference sequence). CDR3 length: 15 residues. The CDR3 bases are TGTGCCAGCAGCCAGGGACAGGGGGCAAATCAGCCCCAGCATTTT. Encoded protein: CASSQGQGANQPQHF.

J is TRBJ2-3 and V is TRBV7-8, with a weak D call TRBD2 (6 bases). This CDR3 is 17 amino acids long. The germline V gene encodes CDR1 SGHVS and CDR2 FQNEAQ. Trimming left V 2 bases short and J 2 bases short, with 17 bases between. The CDR3 coding sequence is TGTGCCAGCAGCTTACTGGAGGGCCGTTCCCCCACAGATACGCAGTATTTT. Translation gives CASSLLEGRSPTDTQYF.

With regard to this clone: The junction departs from the called germline gene at one end, perhaps through a read error. The chain employs TRBV7-2 and TRBJ1-1, with D possibly being TRBD1 (6 bases). From germline, CDR1 is SGHTA and CDR2 FQGNSA. This CDR3 is built from 12 residues. The CDR3 reads CASSFRQAHVHF. CDR3 DNA sequence: TGTGCCAGCAGCTTCCGACAGGCCCACGTGCACTTT.

The sample holds a few counts of this clone. The chain combines TRBV5-1 with TRBJ1-2, with 12 positions matching TRBD1. The V gene's germline CDR1 is SGHRS and CDR2 YFSETQ. The CDR3 length is 17 residues. Losses at the gene ends were 3 bases for V and 7 bases for J; bases not matched to a gene: 13. CDR3 region: CASSWTPGQGAKSGYTF. As DNA, the CDR3 is TGCGCCAGCAGCTGGACTCCGGGACAGGGGGCGAAGAGTGGCTACACCTTC.

This clone was observed a single time. The V gene is TRBV3-1 (or the pseudogene TRBV3-2), the J gene TRBJ1-1; possibly TRBD1 for D (5 bases). Germline V gene lookup returns CDR1 LGHDT and CDR2 YNNKEL (reference sequence). The CDR3 covers 13 residues. Trimming took 4 bases from V and 6 from J, leaving 12 bases between them. The CDR3 coding sequence is TGTGCCAGCAGCCGAGAAGGAGGGGCTGAAGCTTTCTTT. Its protein product is CASSREGGAEAFF.

The chain links TRBV11-2 to TRBJ2-2; TRBD1 aligns across 10 bases. The CDR3 runs 17 residues. Trimming removed 7 bases from V and 4 bases from J; junction bases left unmatched: 12. Germline V gene lookup returns CDR1 SGHAT and CDR2 FQNNGV. Here the CDR3 reads CASNLPDRGPGTGELFF. The CDR3 DNA reads TGTGCCAGCAACCTGCCAGACAGGGGGCCAGGCACCGGGGAGCTGTTTTTT.

The chain has TRBV4-2 and TRBJ2-2; 11 nucleotides agree with TRBD1. The germline CDR1 and CDR2 sequences are LGHNA and YNFKEQ. The CDR3 is 20 residues long. The V and J ends lost 3 bases and 4 bases, in that order; junction bases with no gene match: 16. As DNA, the CDR3 is TGTGCCAGCAGCCATAACTGGGACAGGGGGTTCGGGACGGGCACCGGGGAGCTGTTTTTT. Translation gives CASSHNWDRGFGTGTGELFF.

V gene TRBV28 combines with J gene TRBJ1-2; maybe TRBD1 (5 bases). The germline V gene encodes CDR1 MDHEN and CDR2 SYDVKM. The CDR3 is made up of 12 amino acids. V lost 9 bases and J lost 6, with 14 bases in between. The DNA for the CDR3 is TGTGCCAGTCGGGGGGAGGTTCATGGCTACACCTTC. This translates into CASRGEVHGYTF.

The gene calls are TRBV4-3 and TRBJ2-1; 10 nucleotides line up with TRBD2. V was pared by 9 bases and J by 8 bases, with 7 bases of the junction left unmatched. Germline CDR1 reads LGHNA; CDR2 reads YSLEER. The CDR3 has 13 amino acids. The CDR3 is CASRPSGSDEQFF. The CDR3 DNA follows: TGCGCCAGTCGTCCTAGCGGGAGCGATGAGCAGTTCTTC.

This chain uses TRBV5-1 with TRBJ2-7, with D possibly matching TRBD2 (6 bases). This CDR3 comprises 13 residues. Germline V lookup: CDR1 SGHRS, CDR2 YFSETQ. V shed 7 bases and J shed 6 bases, with 17 bases lying between them. The chain's CDR3 is CASRTGEEGEQYF. The DNA for the CDR3 is TGCGCCAGCCGGACGGGTGAGGAGGGCGAGCAGTACTTC. Combining the CDR3 with reference TRBV5-1 and TRBJ2-7 gives the whole variable domain KAGVTQTPRYLIKTRGQQVTLSCSPISGHRSVSWYQQTPGQGLQFLFEYFSETQRNKGNFPGRFSGRQFSNSRSEMNVSTLELGDSALYLCASRTGEEGEQYFGPGTRLTVT.

The genes are TRBV4-1 and TRBJ2-7; D gene uncertain. CDR1 and CDR2 (germline): MGHRA, YSYEKL. The CDR3 extends over 12 amino acids. The V end lost 0 bases, the J end lost 7 bases, and 7 bases lay between the germline ends. CDR3 nucleotide sequence: TGCGCCAGCAGCCAAGATATGAGGGAGCAGTACTTC. Protein sequence: CASSQDMREQYF.

The rearrangement joins TRBV19 to TRBJ1-1; D possibly corresponds to TRBD1 (5 bases). V lost 5 bases to trimming and J lost 1 base, with 14 bases between them. The CDR3 runs to 15 residues. Germline loops: CDR1 LNHDA, CDR2 SQIVND (reference sequence). The CDR3 region has the DNA TGTGCCAGTAGTCCCACCGGGACTGCGAACACTGAAGCTTTCTTT. Its translation is CASSPTGTANTEAFF.

The chain couples TRBV7-6 to TRBJ1-2; D not resolved. Germline V lookup: CDR1 SGHVS, CDR2 FNYEAQ. The CDR3 covers 15 residues. V was trimmed by 5 bases and J by 5 bases, leaving 18 bases between them. The CDR3 spells CASSQYPAGDYGYTF. Here the CDR3 DNA reads TGTGCCAGCAGCCAATATCCGGCCGGGGATTATGGCTACACCTTC.

V usage is TRBV28 and J usage is TRBJ2-7; possibly TRBD1 for D (6 bases). The CDR3 extends over 14 amino acids. Germline-derived CDR1 and CDR2 are MDHEN and SYDVKM. V was trimmed by 1 base and J by 7 bases, leaving 14 bases between them. Here the CDR3 DNA reads TGTGCCAGCAGTTTATCAAGCACCAGGGGTGAGCAGTACTTC. The encoded protein is CASSLSSTRGEQYF.

The chain combines TRBV28 with TRBJ2-3, with 15 positions matching TRBD2. The CDR3 spans 20 residues. Germline lookup yields CDR1 MDHEN and CDR2 SYDVKM. Trimming removed 1 base from V and 2 bases from J; junction bases left unmatched: 10. The CDR3 DNA is TGTGCCAGCAGTTTATTATATCCGGGACTAGCGGGGGGAAACACAGATACGCAGTATTTT. The encoded protein is CASSLLYPGLAGGNTDTQYF.

Only one count was recorded for this clone. The genes are TRBV9 and TRBJ2-7; TRBD2 aligns across 12 bases. The CDR3 has 14 residues. Germline lookup yields CDR1 SGDLS and CDR2 YYNGEE. With V trimmed by 1 base and J by 6 bases, 2 bases remained unmatched. DNA for the CDR3: TGTGCCAGCAGCGTATCGGGACTAGCGGGCGAGCAGTACTTC. Amino acid sequence: CASSVSGLAGEQYF.

The chain links TRBV5-8 to TRBJ1-4, with D perhaps TRBD1 (5 bases). The V end lost 2 bases, the J end lost 1 base, and 15 bases lay between the germline ends. Germline loops: CDR1 SGHTS, CDR2 YDEGEE. The CDR3 covers 17 residues. For the CDR3, the DNA is TGTGCCAGCAGCTTAAGGCTGGGGCGGGGAACTAATGAAAAACTGTTTTTT. Amino acid sequence: CASSLRLGRGTNEKLFF.

A few counts support this clone. The chain recombines TRBV7-3 with TRBJ2-7; 8 bases map to TRBD1. In germline, CDR1 is SGHTA, CDR2 FQGTGA. This CDR3 has 15 residues. With V trimmed by 1 base and J by 4 bases, 6 bases remained unmatched. CDR3 coding DNA: TGTGCCAGCAGCTTAATGGGGACAGGAGCTTACGAGCAGTACTTC. Translated, it gives CASSLMGTGAYEQYF. Looking up the rest from reference TRBV7-3 and TRBJ2-7 gives the full variable domain: GAGVSQTPSNKVTEKGKYVELRCDPISGHTALYWYRQSLGQGPEFLIYFQGTGAADDSGLPNDRFFAVRPEGSVSTLKIQRTERGDSAVYLCASSLMGTGAYEQYFGPGTRLTVT.

This rearrangement joins TRBV4-2 to TRBJ2-1, with 9 bases that match TRBD1. Trimming removed 0 bases from V and 3 bases from J; junction bases left unmatched: 3. Germline V gene lookup returns CDR1 LGHNA and CDR2 YNFKEQ. The CDR3 consists of 16 residues. CDR3 residues: CASSQDWDRDYNEQFF. The CDR3 DNA sequence: TGTGCCAGCAGCCAAGACTGGGACAGGGACTACAATGAGCAGTTCTTC.

A few counts support this clone. This chain uses TRBV15 with TRBJ2-1; a possible D gene is TRBD1 (6 bases). CDR1 is LNHNV and CDR2 is YYDKDF in the germline V gene (reference sequence). CDR3 size: 18 residues. V was shortened by 4 bases and J by 4 bases, with 23 bases between the two germline ends. The CDR3 region is CATSKLRTDVRIYNEQFF. The CDR3 DNA is TGTGCCACCAGCAAACTTAGGACAGACGTGAGAATTTACAATGAGCAGTTCTTC.

The V call is TRBV4-2, the J call TRBJ2-6, with a possible D match to TRBD2 (6 bases). The CDR3 spans 21 residues. The ends were cut back, 3 bases at V and 0 bases at J, with 24 bases in the middle. Germline CDR1 is LGHNA and CDR2 is YNFKEQ. The CDR3 is CASSHVTGGTVRVSGANVLTF. The CDR3 nucleotides are TGTGCCAGCAGCCATGTAACCGGGGGTACGGTTAGGGTCTCTGGGGCCAACGTCCTGACTTTC.

The chain has TRBV20-1 and TRBJ1-1; D may be TRBD1 (6 bases). With 3 bases removed from V and 5 bases from J, the gap between germline ends came to 13 bases. Germline V gene lookup returns CDR1 DFQATT and CDR2 SNEGSKA (reference sequence). The CDR3 spans 13 residues. CDR3 residues: CSASPDRYTEAFF. CDR3 DNA sequence: TGCAGTGCTAGTCCCGACAGGTATACTGAAGCTTTCTTT.

This clone is a singleton in its sample. The chain recombines TRBV4-1 with TRBJ1-4; the D gene is possibly TRBD1 (6 bases). The V gene's germline CDR1 is MGHRA and CDR2 YSYEKL. Trimming stripped 5 bases from V and 0 bases from J, with 13 bases between. The CDR3 is made up of 16 amino acids. The CDR3 reads CASSSFRDTTNEKLFF. CDR3 DNA sequence: TGCGCCAGCAGCTCCTTCCGGGACACAACTAATGAAAAACTGTTTTTT.

This chain links TRBV20-1 with TRBJ2-7, with TRBD2 matching over 8 bases. The V and J ends lost 3 bases and 4 bases, in that order; junction bases with no gene match: 8. Germline lookup yields CDR1 DFQATT and CDR2 SNEGSKA (reference sequence). The CDR3 sequence is 14 residues long. The CDR3 is CSASDERERYEQYF. In DNA form, the CDR3 reads TGCAGTGCTAGTGACGAGCGGGAGAGATACGAGCAGTACTTC.

The rearrangement uses TRBV30 and TRBJ1-1, with unresolved D. Deletions cut 2 bases from V and 5 bases from J, with 12 bases between. The CDR3 has 13 residues. Germline V gene lookup returns CDR1 GTSNPN and CDR2 SVGIG (reference sequence). The CDR3 loop is CAWSNGGWTEAFF. CDR3 bases: TGTGCCTGGAGTAATGGAGGGTGGACTGAAGCTTTCTTT.

This chain joins TRBV28 and TRBJ1-5; 9 bases are shared with TRBD1. CDR3 length: 15 residues. J was trimmed by 2 bases and V by 5 bases; bases with no gene match: 4. Germline V lookup: CDR1 MDHEN, CDR2 SYDVKM. CDR3 in amino acids: CASSLDRGRNQPQHF. CDR3 nucleotides: TGTGCCAGCAGTCTGGACAGGGGACGCAATCAGCCCCAGCATTTT.

The chain carries TRBV6-5 and TRBJ2-7; TRBD2 matches at 8 bases. CDR1 and CDR2 (germline): MNHEY, SVGAGI. The V segment lost 0 bases and the J segment 3 bases; nucleotides outside the gene matches: 4. The CDR3 runs to 15 residues. CDR3 nucleotide sequence: TGTGCCAGCAGTTACTCGCTAGCGGGCATCTACGAGCAGTACTTC. Residues: CASSYSLAGIYEQYF.